The 2 T cell receptor beta chains given below trace back to one sample, sequenced in a study of blood T cell repertoires in COVID-19. TCRdb's copy holds only in-frame clones and misses some; the assay was immunoSEQ multiplex PCR. The table records about 46,000 clones, around 83% of them present only once. The material sequenced was PBMCs or T cells enriched from blood (not recorded which). These receptors were collected from a woman aged 45-60 years who had recovered from COVID-19.

The chain employs TRBV10-1 and TRBJ2-5, with 9 bases that match TRBD1. The CDR3 is made up of 15 amino acids. From germline, CDR1 is WNHNN and CDR2 SYGVQD (reference sequence). V dropped 4 bases and J dropped 1; count of bases not matched to a gene: 4. CDR3 sequence reads: CASSGPGQGQETQYF. For the CDR3, the DNA is TGCGCCAGCAGTGGCCCGGGACAGGGCCAAGAGACCCAGTACTTC.

The CDR3 nucleotides are TGTGCCAGCAGCTTAGCTTTCGGGAATTACGAGCAGTACTTC. Protein sequence: CASSLAFGNYEQYF. The chain uses TRBV7-2 and TRBJ2-7, with D perhaps TRBD2 (5 bases). V lost 0 bases, J lost 4 bases, and 10 bases lay in between. CDR1 and CDR2 (germline): SGHTA, FQGNSA. The CDR3 loop spans 14 amino acids.